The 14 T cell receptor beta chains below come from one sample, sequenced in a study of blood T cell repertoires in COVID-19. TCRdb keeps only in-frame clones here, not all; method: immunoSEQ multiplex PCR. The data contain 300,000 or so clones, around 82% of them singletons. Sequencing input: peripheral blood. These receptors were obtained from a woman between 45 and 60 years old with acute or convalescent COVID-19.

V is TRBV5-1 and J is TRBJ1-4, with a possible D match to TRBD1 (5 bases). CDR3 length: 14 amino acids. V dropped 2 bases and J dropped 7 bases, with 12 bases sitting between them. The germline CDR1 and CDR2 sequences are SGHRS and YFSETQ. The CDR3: CASSFGRGGEKLFF. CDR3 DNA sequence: TGCGCCAGCAGCTTCGGAAGGGGTGGTGAAAAACTGTTTTTT.

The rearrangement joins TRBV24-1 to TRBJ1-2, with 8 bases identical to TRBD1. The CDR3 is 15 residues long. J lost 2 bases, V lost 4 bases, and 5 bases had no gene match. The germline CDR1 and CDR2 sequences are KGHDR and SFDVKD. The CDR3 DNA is TGTGCCACCAGTGACCCGGGACAGGACAACTATGGCTACACCTTC. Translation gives CATSDPGQDNYGYTF.

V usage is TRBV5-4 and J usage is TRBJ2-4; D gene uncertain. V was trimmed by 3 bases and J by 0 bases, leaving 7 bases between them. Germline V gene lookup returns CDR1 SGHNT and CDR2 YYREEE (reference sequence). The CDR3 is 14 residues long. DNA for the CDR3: TGTGCCAGCAGCTCCCCGGTAGCCAAAAACATTCAGTACTTC. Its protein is CASSSPVAKNIQYF.

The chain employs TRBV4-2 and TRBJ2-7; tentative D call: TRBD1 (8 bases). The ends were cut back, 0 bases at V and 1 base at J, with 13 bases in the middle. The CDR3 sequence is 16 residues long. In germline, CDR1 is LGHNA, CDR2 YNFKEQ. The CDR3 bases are TGTGCCAGCAGCCAAGAAGCGGGACAGGCTTCCTACGAGCAGTACGTC. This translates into CASSQEAGQASYEQYV.

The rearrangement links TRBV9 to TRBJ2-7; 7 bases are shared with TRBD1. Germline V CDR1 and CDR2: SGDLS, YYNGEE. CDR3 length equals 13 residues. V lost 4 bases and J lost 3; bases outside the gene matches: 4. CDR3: CASSPGQSYEQYF. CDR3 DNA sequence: TGTGCCAGCAGCCCGGGACAGAGCTACGAGCAGTACTTC.

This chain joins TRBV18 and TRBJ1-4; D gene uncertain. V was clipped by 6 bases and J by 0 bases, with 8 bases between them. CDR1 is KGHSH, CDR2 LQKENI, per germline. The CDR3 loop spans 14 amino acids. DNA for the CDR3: TGTGCCAGCTCTCTAATTGCAACTAATGAAAAACTGTTTTTT. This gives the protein CASSLIATNEKLFF.

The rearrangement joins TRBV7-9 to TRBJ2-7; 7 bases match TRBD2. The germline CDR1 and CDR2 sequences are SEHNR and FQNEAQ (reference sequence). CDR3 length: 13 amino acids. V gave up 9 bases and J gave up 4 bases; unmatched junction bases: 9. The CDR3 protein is CASTGEGRYEQYF. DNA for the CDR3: TGTGCCAGTACGGGGGAGGGCCGGTACGAGCAGTACTTC.

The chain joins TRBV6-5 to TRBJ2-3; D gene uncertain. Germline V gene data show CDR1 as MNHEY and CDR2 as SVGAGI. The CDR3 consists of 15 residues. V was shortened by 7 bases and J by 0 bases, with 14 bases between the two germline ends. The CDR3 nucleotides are TGTGCCAGCACCCGCTACGGCGGTAGCACAGATACGCAGTATTTT. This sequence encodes CASTRYGGSTDTQYF.

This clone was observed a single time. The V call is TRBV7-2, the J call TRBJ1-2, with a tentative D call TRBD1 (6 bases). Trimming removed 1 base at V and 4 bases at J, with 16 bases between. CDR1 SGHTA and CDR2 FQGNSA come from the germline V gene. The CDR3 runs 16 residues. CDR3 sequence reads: CASSLGPTGPTYGYTF. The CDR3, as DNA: TGTGCCAGCAGCTTAGGCCCCACAGGGCCTACCTATGGCTACACCTTC.

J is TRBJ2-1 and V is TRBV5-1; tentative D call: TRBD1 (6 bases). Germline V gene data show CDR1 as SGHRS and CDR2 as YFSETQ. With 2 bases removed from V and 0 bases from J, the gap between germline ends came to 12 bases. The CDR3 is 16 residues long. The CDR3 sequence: CASSLSGDNSYNEQFF. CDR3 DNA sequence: TGCGCCAGCAGCTTATCAGGGGACAACTCCTACAATGAGCAGTTCTTC.

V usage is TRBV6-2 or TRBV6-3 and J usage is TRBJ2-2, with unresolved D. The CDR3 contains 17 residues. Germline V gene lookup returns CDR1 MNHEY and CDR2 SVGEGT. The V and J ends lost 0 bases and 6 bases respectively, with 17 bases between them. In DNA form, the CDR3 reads TGTGCCAGCAGTTACTCGATTTTCGCTGCGGCCGCCGGGGAGCTGTTTTTT. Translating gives CASSYSIFAAAAGELFF.

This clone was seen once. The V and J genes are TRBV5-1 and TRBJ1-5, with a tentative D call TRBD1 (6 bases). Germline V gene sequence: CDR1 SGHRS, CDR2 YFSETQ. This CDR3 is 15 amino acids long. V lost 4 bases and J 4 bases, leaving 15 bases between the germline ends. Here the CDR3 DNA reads TGCGCCAGCAGCCAATCAGGGGCCGTTAATCAGCCCCAGCATTTT. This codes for CASSQSGAVNQPQHF.

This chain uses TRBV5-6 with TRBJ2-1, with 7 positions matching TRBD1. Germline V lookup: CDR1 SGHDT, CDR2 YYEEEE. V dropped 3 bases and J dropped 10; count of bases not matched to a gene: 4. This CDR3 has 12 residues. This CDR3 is CASSWQTGEQFF. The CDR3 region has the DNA TGTGCCAGCAGCTGGCAGACAGGGGAGCAGTTCTTC.

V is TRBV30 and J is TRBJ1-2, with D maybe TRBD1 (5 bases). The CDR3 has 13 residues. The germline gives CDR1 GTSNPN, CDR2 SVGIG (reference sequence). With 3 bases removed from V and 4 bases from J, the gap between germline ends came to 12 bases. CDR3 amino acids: CAWREITGYGYTF. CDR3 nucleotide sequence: TGTGCCTGGAGAGAGATTACAGGCTATGGCTACACCTTC.